The rows below give T cell receptor beta chains drawn from one sample of a study of cytomegalovirus exposure and HLA in healthy donors. Only in-frame clones appear in the TCRdb table, and some are missing; sequencing was by immunoSEQ multiplex PCR. The sample carries some 90,000 clones, roughly 74% recorded once. The sample comprised PBMCs. The receptors originated from a female donor in good health and CMV-seropositive. Each CDR3 is given with its conserved first and last residue. D genes are given only for firm matches. Clone size is stated in some rows and not others, as once, few, many or a class when expanded.

clone size: NA; V gene: TRBV7-2; D gene: NA; J gene: TRBJ1-2; CDR3 protein: CASSQPSKIGDYGYTF; CDR3 DNA: TGTGCCAGCAGCCAACCGTCAAAGATAGGGGACTATGGCTACACCTTC
clone size: NA; V gene: TRBV7-6; D gene: NA; J gene: TRBJ1-6; CDR3 protein: CASTPQAGAALPDYNSPLHF; CDR3 DNA: TGTGCCAGCACCCCCCAGGCGGGGGCGGCATTGCCGGATTATAATTCACCCCTCCACTTT
clone size: once; V gene: TRBV6-5; D gene: TRBD1; J gene: TRBJ1-3; CDR3 protein: CASSYTGQGGGNTIYF; CDR3 DNA: TGTGCCAGCAGTTACACGGGACAGGGCGGTGGAAACACCATATATTTT
clone size: NA; V gene: TRBV1; D gene: NA; J gene: TRBJ2-7; CDR3 protein: CTSSTGTSGGNCYEQYF; CDR3 DNA: TGCACCAGCAGCACCGGGACTAGCGGGGGCAATTGCTACGAGCAGTACTTC
clone size: once; V gene: TRBV4-2; D gene: NA; J gene: TRBJ1-4; CDR3 protein: CASSQVGQQNEKLFF; CDR3 DNA: TGTGCCAGCAGCCAAGTGGGGCAGCAAAATGAAAAACTGTTTTTT
clone size: NA; V gene: TRBV5-1; D gene: TRBD2; J gene: TRBJ2-1; CDR3 protein: CASSLDGTSSYNEQFF; CDR3 DNA: TGCGCCAGCAGCTTAGACGGGACTAGCTCCTACAATGAGCAGTTCTTC
clone size: NA; V gene: TRBV18; D gene: NA; J gene: TRBJ1-1; CDR3 protein: CASSPELLQGLNTEAFF; CDR3 DNA: TGTGCCAGCTCACCTGAGCTGTTACAGGGCTTGAACACTGAAGCTTTCTTT
clone size: NA; V gene: TRBV9; D gene: TRBD1; J gene: TRBJ1-6; CDR3 protein: CASNRDRDSPLHF; CDR3 DNA: TGTGCCAGCAACCGGGACAGGGATTCACCCCTCCACTTT
clone size: NA; V gene: TRBV29-1; D gene: TRBD1; J gene: TRBJ2-1; CDR3 protein: CSVETGGTYNEQFF; CDR3 DNA: TGCAGCGTTGAGACAGGGGGAACCTACAATGAGCAGTTCTTC
clone size: NA; V gene: TRBV5-1; D gene: TRBD2; J gene: TRBJ2-7; CDR3 protein: CASSRTGGDYEQYF; CDR3 DNA: TGCGCCAGCAGCCGGACGGGGGGTGACTACGAGCAGTACTTC
clone size: NA; V gene: TRBV11-2; D gene: NA; J gene: TRBJ1-1; CDR3 protein: CASTNSAGAGAATEAFF; CDR3 DNA: TGTGCCAGCACCAACTCCGCCGGGGCAGGGGCCGCAACTGAAGCTTTCTTT
clone size: NA; V gene: TRBV25-1; D gene: TRBD1; J gene: TRBJ2-2; CDR3 protein: CASGTGDATGELFF; CDR3 DNA: TGTGCCAGCGGGACAGGGGATGCCACCGGGGAGCTGTTTTTT
clone size: NA; V gene: TRBV4-2; D gene: NA; J gene: TRBJ1-6; CDR3 protein: CASSQDLVQRGSPLHF; CDR3 DNA: TGTGCCAGCAGCCAAGATCTTGTACAGAGAGGGTCACCCCTCCACTTT
clone size: NA; V gene: TRBV7-2; D gene: NA; J gene: TRBJ1-5; CDR3 protein: CASSLAGGAARQPQHF; CDR3 DNA: TGTGCCAGCAGCCTTGCGGGGGGCGCGGCTCGTCAGCCCCAGCATTTT
clone size: NA; V gene: TRBV9; D gene: TRBD1; J gene: TRBJ1-2; CDR3 protein: CASSATGGRNYGYTF; CDR3 DNA: TGTGCCAGCAGCGCGACAGGGGGGAGAAACTATGGCTACACCTTC
clone size: NA; V gene: TRBV2; D gene: NA; J gene: TRBJ2-7; CDR3 protein: CASRPGANSYEQYF; CDR3 DNA: TGTGCCAGCAGGCCGGGAGCGAACTCCTACGAGCAGTACTTC
clone size: NA; V gene: TRBV4-2; D gene: NA; J gene: TRBJ1-1; CDR3 protein: CASSQGVDTEAFF; CDR3 DNA: TGTGCCAGCAGCCAAGGGGTGGACACTGAGGCTTTCTTT
clone size: NA; V gene: TRBV29-1; D gene: NA; J gene: TRBJ2-1; CDR3 protein: CSVTPRGGNEQFF; CDR3 DNA: TGCAGCGTTACCCCGAGGGGAGGCAATGAGCAGTTCTTC
clone size: NA; V gene: TRBV4-2; D gene: TRBD1; J gene: TRBJ1-1; CDR3 protein: CASSHQFDRVVFNTEAFF; CDR3 DNA: TGTGCCAGCAGCCACCAATTCGACAGGGTTGTTTTTAACACTGAAGCTTTCTTT
clone size: NA; V gene: TRBV11-2; D gene: TRBD1; J gene: TRBJ1-4; CDR3 protein: CASSSTGEIEKLFF; CDR3 DNA: TGTGCCAGCAGCTCAACAGGGGAGATTGAAAAACTGTTTTTT
clone size: NA; V gene: TRBV4-1; D gene: NA; J gene: TRBJ1-5; CDR3 protein: CASSQDRLQPQHF; CDR3 DNA: TGCGCCAGCAGCCAAGATAGACTCCAGCCCCAGCATTTT
clone size: NA; V gene: TRBV6-5; D gene: NA; J gene: TRBJ2-5; CDR3 protein: CASSYSPRGGGETQYF; CDR3 DNA: TGTGCCAGCAGTTACTCCCCCAGAGGAGGCGGAGAGACCCAGTACTTC
clone size: NA; V gene: TRBV11-2; D gene: TRBD2; J gene: TRBJ2-1; CDR3 protein: CASSSSGTSGYNEQFF; CDR3 DNA: TGTGCCAGCAGCTCCTCCGGGACTAGCGGGTACAATGAGCAGTTCTTC
clone size: NA; V gene: TRBV6-5; D gene: NA; J gene: TRBJ1-1; CDR3 protein: CASSYSHRVKSEAFF; CDR3 DNA: TGTGCCAGCAGTTACTCACACAGGGTTAAGTCTGAAGCTTTCTTT
clone size: once; V gene: TRBV2; D gene: TRBD2; J gene: TRBJ2-3; CDR3 protein: CASSERIAGGPNTDTQYF; CDR3 DNA: TGTGCCAGCAGTGAAAGGATAGCGGGGGGCCCAAACACAGATACGCAGTATTTT
clone size: few; V gene: TRBV10-3; D gene: NA; J gene: TRBJ1-1; CDR3 protein: CAISEGGVGEAFF; CDR3 DNA: TGTGCCATCAGTGAGGGTGGAGTTGGTGAAGCTTTCTTT
clone size: NA; V gene: TRBV4-2; D gene: TRBD2; J gene: TRBJ2-1; CDR3 protein: CASSQSAGTSGRDEQFF; CDR3 DNA: TGTGCCAGCAGCCAAAGCGCCGGGACTAGCGGGAGGGATGAGCAGTTCTTC
clone size: few; V gene: TRBV4-3; D gene: TRBD2; J gene: TRBJ2-7; CDR3 protein: CASSQDIPRASGGSSYEQYF; CDR3 DNA: TGCGCCAGCAGCCAAGATATACCCCGGGCTAGCGGGGGAAGCTCCTACGAGCAGTACTTC
clone size: NA; V gene: TRBV7-2; D gene: NA; J gene: TRBJ2-1; CDR3 protein: CASRGGRDYNEQFF; CDR3 DNA: TGTGCCAGCAGGGGGGGGCGCGACTACAATGAGCAGTTCTTC
clone size: NA; V gene: TRBV15; D gene: TRBD1; J gene: TRBJ2-7; CDR3 protein: CATSIGDSFAEQYF; CDR3 DNA: TGTGCCACCAGCATCGGGGACAGTTTTGCCGAGCAGTACTTC